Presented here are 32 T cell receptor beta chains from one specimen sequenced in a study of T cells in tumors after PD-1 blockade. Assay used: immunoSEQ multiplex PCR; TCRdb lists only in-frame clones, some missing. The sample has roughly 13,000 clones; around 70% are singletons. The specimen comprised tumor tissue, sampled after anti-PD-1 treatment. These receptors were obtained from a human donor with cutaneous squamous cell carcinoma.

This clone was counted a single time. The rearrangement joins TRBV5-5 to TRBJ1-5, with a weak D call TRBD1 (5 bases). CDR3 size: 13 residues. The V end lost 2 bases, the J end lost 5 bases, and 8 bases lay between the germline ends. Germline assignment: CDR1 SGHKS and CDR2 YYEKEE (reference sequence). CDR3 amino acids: CASSFQGHQPQHF. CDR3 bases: TGTGCCAGCAGCTTCCAGGGCCATCAGCCCCAGCATTTT.

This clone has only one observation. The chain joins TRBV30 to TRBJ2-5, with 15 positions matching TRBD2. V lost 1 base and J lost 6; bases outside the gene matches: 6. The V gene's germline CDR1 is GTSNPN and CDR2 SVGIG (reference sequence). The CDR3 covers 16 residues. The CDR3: CAWSAGLAGGLKTQYF. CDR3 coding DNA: TGTGCCTGGAGTGCAGGACTAGCGGGGGGGCTAAAGACCCAGTACTTC.

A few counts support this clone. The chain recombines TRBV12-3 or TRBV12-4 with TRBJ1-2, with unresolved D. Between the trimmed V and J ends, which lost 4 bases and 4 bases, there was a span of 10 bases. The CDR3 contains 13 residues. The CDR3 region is CASSSGGRYGYTF. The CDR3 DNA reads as TGTGCCAGCAGTTCGGGCGGGCGCTATGGCTACACCTTC.

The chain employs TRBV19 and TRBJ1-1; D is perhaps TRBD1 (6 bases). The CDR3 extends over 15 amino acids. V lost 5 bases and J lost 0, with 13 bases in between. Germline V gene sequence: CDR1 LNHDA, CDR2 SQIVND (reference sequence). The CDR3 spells CASSSQGRLNTEAFF. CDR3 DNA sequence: TGTGCCAGTAGTTCCCAGGGGCGGTTGAACACTGAAGCTTTCTTT.

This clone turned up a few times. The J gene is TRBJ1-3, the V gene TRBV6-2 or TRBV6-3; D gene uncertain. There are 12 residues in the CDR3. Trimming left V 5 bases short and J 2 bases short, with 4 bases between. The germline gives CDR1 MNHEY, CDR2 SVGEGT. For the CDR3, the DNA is TGTGCCAGCAGTATACCTGGAAACACCATATATTTT. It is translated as CASSIPGNTIYF.

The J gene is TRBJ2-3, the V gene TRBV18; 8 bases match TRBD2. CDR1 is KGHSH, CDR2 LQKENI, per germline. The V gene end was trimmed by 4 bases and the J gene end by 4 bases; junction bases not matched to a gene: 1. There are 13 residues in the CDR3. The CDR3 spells CASSLAGSDTQYF. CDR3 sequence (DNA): TGTGCCAGCTCACTAGCGGGGTCAGATACGCAGTATTTT.

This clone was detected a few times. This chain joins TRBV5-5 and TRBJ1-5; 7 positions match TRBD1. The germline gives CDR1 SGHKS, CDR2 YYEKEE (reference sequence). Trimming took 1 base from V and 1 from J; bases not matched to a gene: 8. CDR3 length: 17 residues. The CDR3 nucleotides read TGTGCCAGCAGCTTGCGACAGGGAGCTGGCAGCAATCAGCCCCAGCATTTT. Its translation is CASSLRQGAGSNQPQHF. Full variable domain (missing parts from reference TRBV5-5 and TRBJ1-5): DAGVTQSPTHLIKTRGQQVTLRCSPISGHKSVSWYQQVLGQGPQFIFQYYEKEERGRGNFPDRFSARQFPNYSSELNVNALLLGDSALYLCASSLRQGAGSNQPQHFGDGTRLSIL.

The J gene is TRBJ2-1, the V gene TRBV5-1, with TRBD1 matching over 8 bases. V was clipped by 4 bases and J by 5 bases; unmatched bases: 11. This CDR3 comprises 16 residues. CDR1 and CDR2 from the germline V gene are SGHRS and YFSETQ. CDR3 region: CASSPRTGTTNNEQFF. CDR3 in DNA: TGCGCCAGCAGCCCCCGGACAGGGACGACTAACAATGAGCAGTTCTTC.

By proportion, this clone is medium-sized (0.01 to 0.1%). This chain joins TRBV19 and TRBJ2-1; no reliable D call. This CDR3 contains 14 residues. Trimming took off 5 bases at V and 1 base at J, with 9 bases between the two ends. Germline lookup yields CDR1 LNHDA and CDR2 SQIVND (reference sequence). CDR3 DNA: TGTGCCAGTAGTTCCCTGGGTTCCTACAATGAGCAGTTCTTC. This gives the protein CASSSLGSYNEQFF.

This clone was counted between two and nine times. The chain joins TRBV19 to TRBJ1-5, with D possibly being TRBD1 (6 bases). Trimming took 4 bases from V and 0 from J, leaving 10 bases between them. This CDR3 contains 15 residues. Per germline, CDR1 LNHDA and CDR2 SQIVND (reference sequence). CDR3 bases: TGTGCCAGTAGTAGCGACAGGTATAGCAATCAGCCCCAGCATTTT. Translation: CASSSDRYSNQPQHF.

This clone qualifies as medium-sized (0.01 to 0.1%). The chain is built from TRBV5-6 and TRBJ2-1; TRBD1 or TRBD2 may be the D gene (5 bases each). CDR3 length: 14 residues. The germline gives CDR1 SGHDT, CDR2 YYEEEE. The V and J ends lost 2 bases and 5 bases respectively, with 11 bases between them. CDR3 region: CASSFGTWNNEQFF. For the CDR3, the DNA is TGTGCCAGCAGCTTCGGGACCTGGAACAATGAGCAGTTCTTC.

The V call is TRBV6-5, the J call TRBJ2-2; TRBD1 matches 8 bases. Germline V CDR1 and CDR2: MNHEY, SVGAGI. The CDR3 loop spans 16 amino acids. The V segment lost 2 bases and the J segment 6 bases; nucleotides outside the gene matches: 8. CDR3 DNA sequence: TGTGCCAGCAGTTACCCTACAGGACAGGGCCCCGGGGAGCTGTTTTTT. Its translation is CASSYPTGQGPGELFF.

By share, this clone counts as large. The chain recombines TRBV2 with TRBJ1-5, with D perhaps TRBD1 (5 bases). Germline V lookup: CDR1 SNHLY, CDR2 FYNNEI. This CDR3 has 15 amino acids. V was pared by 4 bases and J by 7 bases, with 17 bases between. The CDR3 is CASSAENPRGQPQHF. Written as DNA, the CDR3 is TGTGCCAGCAGTGCTGAGAACCCCCGGGGCCAGCCCCAGCATTTT. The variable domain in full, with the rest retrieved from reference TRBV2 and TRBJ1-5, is EPEVTQTPSHQVTQMGQEVILRCVPISNHLYFYWYRQILGQKVEFLVSFYNNEISEKSEIFDDQFSVERPDGSNFTLKIRSTKLEDSAMYFCASSAENPRGQPQHFGDGTRLSIL.

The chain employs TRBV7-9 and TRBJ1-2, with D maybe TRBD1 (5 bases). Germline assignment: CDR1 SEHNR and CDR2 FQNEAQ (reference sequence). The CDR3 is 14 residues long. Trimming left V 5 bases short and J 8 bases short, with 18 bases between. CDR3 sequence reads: CASSTEGTARGYTF. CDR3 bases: TGTGCCAGCAGCACTGAGGGGACGGCGCGAGGCTACACCTTC.

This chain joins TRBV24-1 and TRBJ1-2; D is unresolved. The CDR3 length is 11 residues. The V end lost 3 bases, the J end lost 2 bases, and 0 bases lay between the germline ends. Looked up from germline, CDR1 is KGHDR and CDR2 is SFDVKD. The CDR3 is CATSDNYGYTF. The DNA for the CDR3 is TGTGCCACCAGTGATAACTATGGCTACACCTTC.

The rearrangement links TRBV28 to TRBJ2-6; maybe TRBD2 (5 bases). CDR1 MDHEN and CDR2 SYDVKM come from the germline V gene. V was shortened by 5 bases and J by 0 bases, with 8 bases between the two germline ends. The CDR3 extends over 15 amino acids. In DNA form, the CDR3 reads TGTGCCAGCAGTCCCGAGGGCTCTGGGGCCAACGTCCTGACTTTC. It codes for CASSPEGSGANVLTF.

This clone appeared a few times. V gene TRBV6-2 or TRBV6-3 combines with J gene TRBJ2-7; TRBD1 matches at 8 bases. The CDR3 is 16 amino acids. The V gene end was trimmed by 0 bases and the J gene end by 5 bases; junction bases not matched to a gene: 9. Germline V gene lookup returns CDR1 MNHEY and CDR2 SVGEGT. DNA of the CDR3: TGTGCCAGCAGTTACTCCCCTTCGGACAGGGACGACGAGCAGTACTTC. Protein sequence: CASSYSPSDRDDEQYF.

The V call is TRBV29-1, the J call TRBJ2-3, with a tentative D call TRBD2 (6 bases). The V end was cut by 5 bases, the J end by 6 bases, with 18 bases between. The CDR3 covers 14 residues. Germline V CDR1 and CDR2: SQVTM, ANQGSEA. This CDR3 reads CSVLRRQGRDTQYF. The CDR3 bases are TGCAGCGTTTTGCGGCGGCAAGGGAGGGATACGCAGTATTTT.

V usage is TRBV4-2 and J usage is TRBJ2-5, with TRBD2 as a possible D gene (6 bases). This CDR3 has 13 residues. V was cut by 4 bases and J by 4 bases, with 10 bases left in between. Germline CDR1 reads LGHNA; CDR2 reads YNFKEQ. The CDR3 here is CASSRDFRETQYF. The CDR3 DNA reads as TGTGCCAGCAGCCGGGACTTTCGAGAGACCCAGTACTTC.

This CDR3 is CATGTSGSYNEQFF. The CDR3 DNA reads as TGTGCCACGGGGACTAGCGGGAGCTACAATGAGCAGTTCTTC. The chain joins TRBV25-1 to TRBJ2-1, with 14 bases lining up with TRBD2. Germline V lookup: CDR1 MGHDK, CDR2 SYGVNS. The CDR3 is 14 residues long. V trimming: 10 bases; J trimming: 3 bases; junction bases outside the gene matches: 2.

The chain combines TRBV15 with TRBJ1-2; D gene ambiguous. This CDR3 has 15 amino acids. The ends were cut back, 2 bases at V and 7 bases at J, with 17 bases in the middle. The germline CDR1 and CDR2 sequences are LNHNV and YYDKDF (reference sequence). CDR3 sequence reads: CATSRRVLDERGYTF. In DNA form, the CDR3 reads TGTGCCACCAGCAGAAGGGTTTTGGATGAGCGTGGCTACACCTTC.

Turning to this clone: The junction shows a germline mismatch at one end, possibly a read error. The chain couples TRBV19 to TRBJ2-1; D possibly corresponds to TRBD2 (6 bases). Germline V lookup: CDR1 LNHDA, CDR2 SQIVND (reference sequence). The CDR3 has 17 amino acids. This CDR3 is CASSVDPGLRSFNEQFF. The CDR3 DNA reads TGTGCCAGTAGTGTAGACCCGGGACTCAGGTCCTTTAATGAGCAGTTCTTC. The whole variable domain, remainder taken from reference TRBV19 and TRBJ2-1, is DGGITQSPKYLFRKEGQNVTLSCEQNLNHDAMYWYRQDPGQGLRLIYYSQIVNDFQKGDIAEGYSVSREKKESFPLTVTSAQKNPTAFYLCASSVDPGLRSFNEQFFGPGTRLTVL.

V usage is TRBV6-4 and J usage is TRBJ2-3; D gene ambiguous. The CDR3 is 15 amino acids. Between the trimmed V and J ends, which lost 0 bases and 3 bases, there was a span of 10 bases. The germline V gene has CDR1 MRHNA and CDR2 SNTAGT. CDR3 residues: CASSDSGSGTDTQYF. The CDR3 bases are TGTGCCAGCAGTGACTCAGGGTCGGGTACAGATACGCAGTATTTT.

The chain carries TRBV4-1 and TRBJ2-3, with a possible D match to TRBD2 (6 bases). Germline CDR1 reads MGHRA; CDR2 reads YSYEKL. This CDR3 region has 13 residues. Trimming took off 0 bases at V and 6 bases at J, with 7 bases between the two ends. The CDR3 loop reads CASSQDREDTQYF. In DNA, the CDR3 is TGCGCCAGCAGCCAAGATCGGGAGGATACGCAGTATTTT.

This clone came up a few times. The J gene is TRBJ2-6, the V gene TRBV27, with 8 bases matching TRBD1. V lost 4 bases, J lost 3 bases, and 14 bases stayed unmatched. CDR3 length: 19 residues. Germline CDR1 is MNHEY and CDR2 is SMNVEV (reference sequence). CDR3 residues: CASSSRMTGEGVGANVLTF. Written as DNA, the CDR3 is TGTGCCAGCAGTTCCCGGATGACAGGGGAAGGCGTTGGGGCCAACGTCCTGACTTTC.

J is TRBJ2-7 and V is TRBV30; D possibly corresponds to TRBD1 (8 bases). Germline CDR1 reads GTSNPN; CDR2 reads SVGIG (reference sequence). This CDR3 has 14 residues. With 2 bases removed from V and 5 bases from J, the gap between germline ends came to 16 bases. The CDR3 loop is CAWSLGQGGNEQYF. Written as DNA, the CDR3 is TGTGCCTGGAGTCTAGGACAGGGAGGGAACGAGCAGTACTTC.

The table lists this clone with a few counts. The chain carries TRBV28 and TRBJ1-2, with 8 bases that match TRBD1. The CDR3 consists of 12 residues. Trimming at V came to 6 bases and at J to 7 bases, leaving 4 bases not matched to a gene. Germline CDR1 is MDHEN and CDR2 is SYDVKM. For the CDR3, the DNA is TGTGCCAGCAGCGACAGGGGACGTGGCTACACCTTC. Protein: CASSDRGRGYTF.

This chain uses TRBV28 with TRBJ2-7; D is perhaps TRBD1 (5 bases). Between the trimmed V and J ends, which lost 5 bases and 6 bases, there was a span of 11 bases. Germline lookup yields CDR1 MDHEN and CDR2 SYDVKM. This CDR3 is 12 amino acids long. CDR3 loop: CASSTQVPEQYF. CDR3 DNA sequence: TGTGCCAGCAGTACACAGGTTCCCGAGCAGTACTTC.

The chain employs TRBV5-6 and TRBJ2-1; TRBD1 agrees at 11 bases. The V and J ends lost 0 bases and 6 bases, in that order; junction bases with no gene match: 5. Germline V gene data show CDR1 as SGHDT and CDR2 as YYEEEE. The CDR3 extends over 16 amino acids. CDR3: CASSLDRGQGVNEQFF. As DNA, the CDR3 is TGTGCCAGCAGCTTGGATCGGGGACAGGGGGTCAATGAGCAGTTCTTC.

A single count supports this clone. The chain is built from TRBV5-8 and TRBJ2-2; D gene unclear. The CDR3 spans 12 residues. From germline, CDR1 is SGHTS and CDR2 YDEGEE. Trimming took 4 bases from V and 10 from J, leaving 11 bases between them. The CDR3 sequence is CASSVYKEELFF. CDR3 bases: TGTGCCAGCAGCGTCTACAAAGAGGAGCTGTTTTTT. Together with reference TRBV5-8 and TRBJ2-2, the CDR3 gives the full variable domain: EAGVTQSPTHLIKTRGQQATLRCSPISGHTSVYWYQQALGLGLQFLLWYDEGEERNRGNFPPRFSGRQFPNYSSELNVNALELEDSALYLCASSVYKEELFFGEGSRLTVL.

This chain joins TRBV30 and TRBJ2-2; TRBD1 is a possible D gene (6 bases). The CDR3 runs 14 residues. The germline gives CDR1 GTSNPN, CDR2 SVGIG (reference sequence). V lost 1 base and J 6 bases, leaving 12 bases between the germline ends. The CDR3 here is CAWSGPQGPGELFF. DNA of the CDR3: TGTGCCTGGAGTGGGCCCCAGGGGCCCGGGGAGCTGTTTTTT.

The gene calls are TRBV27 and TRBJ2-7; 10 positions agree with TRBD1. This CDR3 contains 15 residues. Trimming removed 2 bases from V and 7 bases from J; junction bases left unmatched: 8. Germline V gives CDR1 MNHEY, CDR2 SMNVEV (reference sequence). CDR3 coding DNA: TGTGCCAGCAGTTTACTTCCGACAGGGGGCTATGAGCAGTACTTC. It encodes CASSLLPTGGYEQYF.